This TCR beta chain was found in a study of T cell responses to AZD1222 COVID-19 vaccine. Study observations and caveats: Increased Spike-specific TCR breadth and depth were observed after two AZD1222 doses. Among the donors, most were white British and more were female, and clonal diversity was possibly underestimated. Within unmutated variant regions lay the reported targets of nearly half of spike-specific TCRs.

CDR1 is MNHNY, CDR2 SVGAGI, per germline (reference sequence). CDR3 size: 16 residues. Germline trimming cut 5 bases from V and 4 bases from J; bases unmatched to any gene: 10. The table came from immunoSEQ multiplex PCR; TCRdb's copy has only in-frame clones and leaves some out. The sample lists over 150,000 clones; about 87% were seen once. As concerns this clone: Its matching antigen is unknown.

This TCR came from an adult in good health. The gene calls are TRBV6-6 and TRBJ2-7; 11 bases map to TRBD1. Here the sequenced sample was peripheral blood, taken on day 0 of AZD1222 vaccination. Written as DNA, the CDR3 is TGTGCCAGCAGTACGGAAGCGGGACAGGGGGGATACGAGCAGTACTTC. Its protein is CASSTEAGQGGYEQYF.